This T cell receptor (beta chain) appears in the sequencing data of a study of cytomegalovirus exposure and HLA in healthy donors. The study, taken as a whole, reports: An Asian-associated ancestry cluster reportedly showed fewer N-insertions than the roughly 670-donor mean in a later analysis. A later analysis appeared to link common viral pathogens to several of the most significant clusters. In an earlier analysis, about 87% or about 30%: the productive usage of most TCR beta V segments. With later analysis, a missense DCLRE1C variant became linked to TCR beta V- and J-gene trimming.

V dropped 4 bases and J dropped 2 bases, with 12 bases sitting between them. CDR1 is GTSNPN, CDR2 SVGIG, per germline (reference sequence). The CDR3 sequence is 13 residues long. On this clone: Its antigen remains unidentified.

The study ran its PCR with 60 Vbeta and 13 Jbeta primers. Generated by immunoSEQ multiplex PCR, the TCRdb table keeps only in-frame clones and is missing some. The sample gives some 130,000 clones, around 78% of which show up once; around 1.9% is in the top ten. This chain joins TRBV30 and TRBJ2-7; maybe TRBD2 (6 bases). The clonotype was recovered from a woman aged 40-49 years in good health and CMV-seronegative. The sequencing input was PBMCs. The CDR3 region is CAWNTLATYEQYF. Written as DNA, the CDR3 is TGTGCCTGGAATACACTAGCCACCTACGAGCAGTACTTC. Variable domain in full (rest from reference TRBV30 and TRBJ2-7): SQTIHQWPATLVQPVGSPLSLECTVEGTSNPNLYWYRQAAGRGLQLLFYSVGIGQISSEVPQNLSASRPQDRQFILSSKKLLLSDSGFYLCAWNTLATYEQYFGPGTRLTVT.